The clone carrying this T cell receptor beta chain was detected ten times or more. Its antigen is currently unknown. The record originates from a study of T cell repertoires in cytomegalovirus infection. Findings and limits, study-wide: Summed frequency of shared TCR beta families picked out CMV carriers who also had the relevant HLA.

TCRdb analysed the reads with MiXCR anew, one entry per CDR3 protein. Counted here are almost 550,000 distinct CDR3 sequences, more than 15% occurring once; the ten biggest clones make up roughly a quarter. Per germline, CDR1 MGHDK and CDR2 SYGVNS. Trimming took off 6 bases at V and 5 bases at J, with 8 bases between the two ends. The CDR3 runs 13 residues. Sequencing was done on a sample of CD8+ T cells from PBMCs. The source is a human donor in good health (CMV status not recorded). Some clones in this sample may be carry-over from other donors' samples. The chain combines TRBV25-1 with TRBJ1-6; D possibly corresponds to TRBD1 (6 bases). CDR3 loop: CASRDSDNSPLHF. For the CDR3, the DNA is TGTGCCAGCAGGGACAGCGATAATTCACCCCTCCACTTT. Looking up the rest from reference TRBV25-1 and TRBJ1-6 gives the full variable domain: EADIYQTPRYLVIGTGKKITLECSQTMGHDKMYWYQQDPGMELHLIHYSYGVNSTEKGDLSSESTVSRIRTEHFPLTLESARPSHTSQYLCASRDSDNSPLHFGNGTRLTVT.